This T cell receptor (beta chain) was found in a study of shared clonotypes between healthy human individuals. Turning to the study itself: CD8 memory received one plate per donor, CD8 naive two, CD4 memory three and CD4 naive three. Study-wide results and limits: In contrast to clonotypes shared by all four donors, non-shared clonotypes had lower generation probabilities. As a rule, naive subsets had a larger estimated richness than memory subsets.

Sequencing was performed with immunoSEQ multiplex PCR; in TCRdb, only in-frame clones are kept and a portion is missing. The repertoire holds a few hundred thousand clones, with roughly 84% as singletons. V gave up 8 bases and J gave up 2 bases; unmatched junction bases: 9. The CDR3 covers 16 residues. Germline loops: CDR1 MNHNY, CDR2 SVGAGI (reference sequence). Concerning this clone: Its target is not known.

The source of this sequence is a man aged 18 to 30 in good health. The sample consisted of memory CD8+ T cells sorted from blood. Subset given: CD45RO+ cells pooled with CCR7-negative TemRA cells. V gene TRBV6-6 combines with J gene TRBJ2-1, with TRBD1 identical over 10 bases. The DNA for the CDR3 is TGTGCCAGCCAGGGGACAGGGGAAATTACCTACAATGAGCAGTTCTTC. Translating gives CASQGTGEITYNEQFF.